This section outlines one T cell receptor (beta chain) sequence together with its context. Antigen: not known. Everyone who donated was a healthy bone marrow donor. In the PCR, 60 Vbeta and 13 Jbeta primers were used. Per the study methods: The count from a later analysis was roughly 80 million unique TCR beta chains, roughly 11 million of them shared. Profiled with immunoSEQ multiplex PCR; TCRdb holds only in-frame clones, not every one. V and J calls and clone size follow that table, whereas D and trimming were derived from the DNA. Counted here are 150,000 to 200,000 clones, approximately 82% occurring once; the ten biggest clones make up about 2.2%. This record belongs to a study of cytomegalovirus exposure and HLA in healthy donors. Study outcomes and limitations: Roughly uniform depth of sequencing across donors was assumed in presence/absence analyses.

The CDR3 has 14 amino acids. Trimming removed 4 bases from V and 3 bases from J, with 9 bases in between. Germline assignment: CDR1 MRHNA and CDR2 SNTAGT. The receptor comes from a woman aged 30 to 39 in good health and CMV-seronegative. V and J are TRBV6-4 and TRBJ2-2; D gene uncertain. The specimen sequenced was PBMCs. As DNA, the CDR3 is TGTGCCAGCAGTGTTCAGGAAGACACCGGGGAGCTGTTTTTT. Residues: CASSVQEDTGELFF.